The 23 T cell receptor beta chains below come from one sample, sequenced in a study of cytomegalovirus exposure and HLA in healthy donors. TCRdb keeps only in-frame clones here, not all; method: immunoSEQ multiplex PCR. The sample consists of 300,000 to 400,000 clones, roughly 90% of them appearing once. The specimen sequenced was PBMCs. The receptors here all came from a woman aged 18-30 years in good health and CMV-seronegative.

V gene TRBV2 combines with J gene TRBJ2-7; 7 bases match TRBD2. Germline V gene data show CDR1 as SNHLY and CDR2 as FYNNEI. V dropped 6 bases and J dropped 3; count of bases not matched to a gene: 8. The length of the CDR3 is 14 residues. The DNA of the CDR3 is TGTGCCAGCAGGGATAGCGGGTATAGCTACGAGCAGTACTTC. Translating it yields CASRDSGYSYEQYF. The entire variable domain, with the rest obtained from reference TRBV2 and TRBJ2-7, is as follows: EPEVTQTPSHQVTQMGQEVILRCVPISNHLYFYWYRQILGQKVEFLVSFYNNEISEKSEIFDDQFSVERPDGSNFTLKIRSTKLEDSAMYFCASRDSGYSYEQYFGPGTRLTVT.

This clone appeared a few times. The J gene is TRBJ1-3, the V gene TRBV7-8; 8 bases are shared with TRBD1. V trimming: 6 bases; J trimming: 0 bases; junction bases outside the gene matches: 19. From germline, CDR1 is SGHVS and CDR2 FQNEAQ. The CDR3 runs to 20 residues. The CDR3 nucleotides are TGTGCCAGCAGGCGGACAGGGATGGTCGGGAGAGACCCCTCTGGAAACACCATATATTTT. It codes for CASRRTGMVGRDPSGNTIYF.

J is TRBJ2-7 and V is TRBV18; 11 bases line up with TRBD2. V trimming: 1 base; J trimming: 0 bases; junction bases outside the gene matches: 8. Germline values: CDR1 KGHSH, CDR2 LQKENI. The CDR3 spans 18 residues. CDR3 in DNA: TGTGCCAGCTCACCACAGGGGACCGGGACTAGCGGCTCCTACGAGCAGTACTTC. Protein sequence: CASSPQGTGTSGSYEQYF.

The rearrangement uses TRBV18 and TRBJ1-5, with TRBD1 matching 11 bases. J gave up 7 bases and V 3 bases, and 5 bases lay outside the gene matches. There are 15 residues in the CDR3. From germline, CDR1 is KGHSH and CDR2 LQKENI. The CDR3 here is CASSPGQGGGQPQHF. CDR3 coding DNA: TGTGCCAGCTCACCGGGACAGGGGGGCGGGCAGCCCCAGCATTTT.

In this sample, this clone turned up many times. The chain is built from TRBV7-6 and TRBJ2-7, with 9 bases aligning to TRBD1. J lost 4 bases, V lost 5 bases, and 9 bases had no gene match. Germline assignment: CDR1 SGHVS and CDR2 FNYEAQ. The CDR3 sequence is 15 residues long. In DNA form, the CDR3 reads TGTGCCAGCAGCGCCGGGACAGGGTCTCGATACGAGCAGTACTTC. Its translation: CASSAGTGSRYEQYF.

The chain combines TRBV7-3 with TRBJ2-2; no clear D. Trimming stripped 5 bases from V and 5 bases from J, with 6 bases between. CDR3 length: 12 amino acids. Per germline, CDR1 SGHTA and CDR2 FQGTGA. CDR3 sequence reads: CASSDGTGELFF. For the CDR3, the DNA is TGTGCCAGCAGCGACGGGACCGGGGAGCTGTTTTTT.

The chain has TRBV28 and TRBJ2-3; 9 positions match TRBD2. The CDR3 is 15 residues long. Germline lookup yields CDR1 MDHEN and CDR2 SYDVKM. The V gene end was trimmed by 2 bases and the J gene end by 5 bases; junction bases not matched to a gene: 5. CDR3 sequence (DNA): TGTGCCAGCAGTTTAAGGCGGGGGGGCCTAGATACGCAGTATTTT. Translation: CASSLRRGGLDTQYF.

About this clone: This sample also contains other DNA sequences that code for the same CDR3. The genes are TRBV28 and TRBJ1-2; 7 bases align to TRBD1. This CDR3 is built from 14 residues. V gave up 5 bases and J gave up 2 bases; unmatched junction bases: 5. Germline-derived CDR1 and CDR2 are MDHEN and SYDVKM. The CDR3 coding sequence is TGTGCCAGCAGTCCTGGACAGGCCAACTATGGCTACACCTTC. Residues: CASSPGQANYGYTF.

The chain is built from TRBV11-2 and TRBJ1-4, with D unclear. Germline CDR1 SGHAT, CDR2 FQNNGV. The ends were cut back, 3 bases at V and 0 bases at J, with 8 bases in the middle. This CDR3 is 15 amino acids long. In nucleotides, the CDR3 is TGTGCCAGCAGCTTCCTAGTTGCAACTAATGAAAAACTGTTTTTT. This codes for CASSFLVATNEKLFF.

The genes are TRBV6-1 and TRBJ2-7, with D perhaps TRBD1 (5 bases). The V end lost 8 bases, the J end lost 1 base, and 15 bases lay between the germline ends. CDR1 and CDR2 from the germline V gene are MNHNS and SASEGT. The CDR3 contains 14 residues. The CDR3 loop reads CASGLQGPSYEQYF. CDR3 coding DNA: TGTGCCAGCGGTTTGCAGGGTCCATCCTACGAGCAGTACTTC.

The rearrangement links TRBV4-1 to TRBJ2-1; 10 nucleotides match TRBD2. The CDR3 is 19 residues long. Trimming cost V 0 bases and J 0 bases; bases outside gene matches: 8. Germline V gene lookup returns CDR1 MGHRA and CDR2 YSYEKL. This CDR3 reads CASSQDLAGVIISYNEQFF. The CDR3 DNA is TGCGCCAGCAGCCAAGACCTAGCGGGAGTGATTATCTCCTACAATGAGCAGTTCTTC.

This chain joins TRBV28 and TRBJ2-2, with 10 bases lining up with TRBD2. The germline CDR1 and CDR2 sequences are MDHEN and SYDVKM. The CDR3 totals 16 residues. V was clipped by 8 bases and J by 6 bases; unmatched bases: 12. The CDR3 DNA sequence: TGTGCCAGCCGCTCCTACCAGCGGGGGGGCCCCGGGGAGCTGTTTTTT. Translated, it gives CASRSYQRGGPGELFF.

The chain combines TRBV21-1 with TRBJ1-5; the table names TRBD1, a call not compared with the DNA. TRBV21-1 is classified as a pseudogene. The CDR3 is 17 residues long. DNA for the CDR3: TGTGCCAGCAGCGCCAAGGGGAACAGGGGAACCCCCGGGCCCCAGCATTTT. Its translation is CASSAKGNRGTPGPQHF.

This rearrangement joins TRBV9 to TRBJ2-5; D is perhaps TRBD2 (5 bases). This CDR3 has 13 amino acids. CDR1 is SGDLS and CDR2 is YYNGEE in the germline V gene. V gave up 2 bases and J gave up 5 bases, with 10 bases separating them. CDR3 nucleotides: TGTGCCAGCAGCGTCTCCCCGGGGGAGACCCAGTACTTC. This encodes CASSVSPGETQYF.

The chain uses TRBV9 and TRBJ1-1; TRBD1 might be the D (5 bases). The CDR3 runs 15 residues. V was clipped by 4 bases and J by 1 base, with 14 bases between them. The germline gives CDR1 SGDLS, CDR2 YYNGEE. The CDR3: CASSPGDGRNTEAFF. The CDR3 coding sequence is TGTGCCAGCAGCCCGGGGGACGGGAGGAACACTGAAGCTTTCTTT.

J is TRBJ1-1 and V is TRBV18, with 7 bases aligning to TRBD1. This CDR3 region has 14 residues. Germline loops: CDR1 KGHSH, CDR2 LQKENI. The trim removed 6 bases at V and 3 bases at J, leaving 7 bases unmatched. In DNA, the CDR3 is TGTGCCAGCTCCCGCGACAGGGAGGACACTGAAGCTTTCTTT. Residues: CASSRDREDTEAFF.

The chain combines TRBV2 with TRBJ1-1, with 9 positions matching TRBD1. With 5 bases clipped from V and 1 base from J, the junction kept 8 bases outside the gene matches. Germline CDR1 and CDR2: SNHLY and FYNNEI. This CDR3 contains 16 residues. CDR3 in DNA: TGTGCCAGCAGTTACTCCGGGACAGGGAGGAACACTGAAGCTTTCTTT. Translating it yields CASSYSGTGRNTEAFF.

The CDR3 coding sequence is TGTGCCAGCAGCTCAATGACGGGAGGGGGCACAGATACGCAGTATTTT. This codes for CASSSMTGGGTDTQYF. The gene calls are TRBV9 and TRBJ2-3, with 8 bases matching TRBD2. Germline V gene data show CDR1 as SGDLS and CDR2 as YYNGEE. The CDR3 is 16 residues long. V shed 4 bases and J 1 base; nucleotides not matched to a gene: 8.

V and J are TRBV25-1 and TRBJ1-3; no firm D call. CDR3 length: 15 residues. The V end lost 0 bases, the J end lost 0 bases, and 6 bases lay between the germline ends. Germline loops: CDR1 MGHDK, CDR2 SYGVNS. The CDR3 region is CASSEYSSSGNTIYF. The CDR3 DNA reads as TGTGCCAGCAGTGAATATTCCAGCTCTGGAAACACCATATATTTT.

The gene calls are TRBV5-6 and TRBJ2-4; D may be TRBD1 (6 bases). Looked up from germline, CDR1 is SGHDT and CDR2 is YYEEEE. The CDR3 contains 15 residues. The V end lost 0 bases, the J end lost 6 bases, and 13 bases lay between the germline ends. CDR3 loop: CASSLAQGIANIQYF. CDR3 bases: TGTGCCAGCAGCTTGGCTCAGGGGATTGCAAACATTCAGTACTTC.

The chain's CDR3 is CASSTAGTPSEKLFF. The CDR3 coding sequence is TGTGCCAGCAGTACCGCCGGGACACCTTCTGAAAAACTGTTTTTT. The V call is TRBV6-5, the J call TRBJ1-4, with D possibly being TRBD1 (6 bases). The CDR3 loop spans 15 amino acids. Germline CDR1 reads MNHEY; CDR2 reads SVGAGI. Trimming pared 5 bases from V and 7 bases from J, leaving 17 bases between.

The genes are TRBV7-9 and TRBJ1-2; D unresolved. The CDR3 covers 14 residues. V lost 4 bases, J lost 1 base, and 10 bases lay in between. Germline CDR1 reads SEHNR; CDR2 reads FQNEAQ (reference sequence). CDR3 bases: TGTGCCAGCAGCTCTACCGGGGTTAACTATGGCTACACCTTC. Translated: CASSSTGVNYGYTF.

CDR3 region: CASTPPRDNYGYTF. CDR3 nucleotide sequence: TGTGCCAGCACCCCGCCCCGAGATAACTATGGCTACACCTTC. This rearrangement joins TRBV6-6 to TRBJ1-2; D is uncertain. Trimming removed 7 bases at V and 1 base at J, with 13 bases between. Per germline, CDR1 MNHNY and CDR2 SVGAGI (reference sequence). The CDR3 consists of 14 residues.